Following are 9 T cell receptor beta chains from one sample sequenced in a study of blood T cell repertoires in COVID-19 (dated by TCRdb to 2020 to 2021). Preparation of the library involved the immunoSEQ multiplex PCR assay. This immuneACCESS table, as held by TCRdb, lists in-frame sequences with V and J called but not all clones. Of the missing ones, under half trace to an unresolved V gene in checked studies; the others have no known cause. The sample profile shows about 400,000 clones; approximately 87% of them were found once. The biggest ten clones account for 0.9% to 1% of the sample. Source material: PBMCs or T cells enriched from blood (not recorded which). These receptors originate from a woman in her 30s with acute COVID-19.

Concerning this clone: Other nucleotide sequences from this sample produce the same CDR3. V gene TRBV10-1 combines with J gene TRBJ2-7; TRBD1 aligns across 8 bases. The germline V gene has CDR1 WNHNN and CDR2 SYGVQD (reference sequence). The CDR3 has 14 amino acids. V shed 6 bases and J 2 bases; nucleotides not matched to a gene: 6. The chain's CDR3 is CASSPGTGPYEQYF. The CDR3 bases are TGCGCCAGCAGCCCCGGGACAGGCCCCTACGAGCAGTACTTC.

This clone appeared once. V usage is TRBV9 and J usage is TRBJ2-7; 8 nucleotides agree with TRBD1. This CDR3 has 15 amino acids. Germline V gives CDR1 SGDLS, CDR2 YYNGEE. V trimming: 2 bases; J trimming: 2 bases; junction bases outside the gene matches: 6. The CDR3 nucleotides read TGTGCCAGCAGCGTGGGACAGGCCATCACCTACGAGCAGTACTTC. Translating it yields CASSVGQAITYEQYF.

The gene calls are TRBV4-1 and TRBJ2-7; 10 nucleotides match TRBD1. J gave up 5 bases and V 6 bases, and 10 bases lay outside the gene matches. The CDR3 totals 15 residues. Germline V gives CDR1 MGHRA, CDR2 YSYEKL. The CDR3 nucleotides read TGCGCCAGCAGTCGTACGGGACAGGGGAGGAACGAGCAGTACTTC. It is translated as CASSRTGQGRNEQYF.

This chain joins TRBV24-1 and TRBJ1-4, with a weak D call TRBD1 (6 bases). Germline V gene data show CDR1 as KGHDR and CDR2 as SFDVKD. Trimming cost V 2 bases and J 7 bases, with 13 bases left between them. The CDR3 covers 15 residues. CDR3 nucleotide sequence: TGTGCCACCAGTGATTCGGGGACAAACGGTGAAAAACTGTTTTTT. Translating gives CATSDSGTNGEKLFF.

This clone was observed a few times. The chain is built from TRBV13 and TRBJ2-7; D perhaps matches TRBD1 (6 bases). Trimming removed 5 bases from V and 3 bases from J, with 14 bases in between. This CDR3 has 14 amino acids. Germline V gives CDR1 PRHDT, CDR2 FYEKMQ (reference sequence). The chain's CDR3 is CASSAPDRNYEQYF. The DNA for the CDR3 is TGTGCCAGCAGCGCCCCGGACAGAAACTACGAGCAGTACTTC.

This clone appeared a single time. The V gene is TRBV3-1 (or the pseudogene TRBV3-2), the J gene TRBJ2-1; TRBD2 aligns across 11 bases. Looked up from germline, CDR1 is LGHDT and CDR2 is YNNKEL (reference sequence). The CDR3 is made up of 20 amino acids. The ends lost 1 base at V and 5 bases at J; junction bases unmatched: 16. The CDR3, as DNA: TGTGCCAGCAGCCAAGGCGGACTAGCGGGCCTTTTTCGCCGTCACAATGAGCAGTTCTTC. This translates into CASSQGGLAGLFRRHNEQFF.

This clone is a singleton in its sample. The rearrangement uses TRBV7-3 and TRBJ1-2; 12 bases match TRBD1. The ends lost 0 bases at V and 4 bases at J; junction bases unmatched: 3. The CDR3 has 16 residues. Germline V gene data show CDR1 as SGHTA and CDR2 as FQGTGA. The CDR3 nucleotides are TGTGCCAGCAGCTTAACCGGGACAGGGGGCGTCTATGGCTACACCTTC. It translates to CASSLTGTGGVYGYTF. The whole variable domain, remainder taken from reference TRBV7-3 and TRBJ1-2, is GAGVSQTPSNKVTEKGKYVELRCDPISGHTALYWYRQSLGQGPEFLIYFQGTGAADDSGLPNDRFFAVRPEGSVSTLKIQRTERGDSAVYLCASSLTGTGGVYGYTFGSGTRLTVV.

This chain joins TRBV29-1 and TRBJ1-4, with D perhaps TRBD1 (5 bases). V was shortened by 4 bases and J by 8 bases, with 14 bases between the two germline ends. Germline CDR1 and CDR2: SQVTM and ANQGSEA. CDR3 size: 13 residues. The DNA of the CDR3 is TGCAGCGTTGGAATCAGGGTGGAAGAAAAACTGTTTTTT. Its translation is CSVGIRVEEKLFF.

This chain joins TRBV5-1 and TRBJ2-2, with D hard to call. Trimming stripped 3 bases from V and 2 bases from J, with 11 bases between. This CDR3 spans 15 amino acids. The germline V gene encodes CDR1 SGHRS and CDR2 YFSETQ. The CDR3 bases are TGCGCCAGCAGCTCGGTCCCCCCAAACACCGGGGAGCTGTTTTTT. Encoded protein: CASSSVPPNTGELFF.